The source of this TCR beta chain is a study of response to subunit inactivated influenza vaccine. To note about this clonotype: Antigen unknown.

Each CDR3 protein is one row after TCRdb ran MiXCR on the RT-PCR reads. Of 650,000 or so distinct CDR3 sequences listed, approximately 14% were seen once; the top ten hold 6% to 9.5%. Study-wide results and caveats: New T cells are recruited in small numbers by each seasonal influenza vaccination, according to the authors' suggestion.

The receptor's source is a man aged 50 or older who received an inactivated influenza vaccine. The sample was PBMCs from blood, taken around 15 days before vaccination.

The CDR3 bases are TGTGCCAGCAGCGGACTAGCGGGAGGCGGGTCCCCAGAGACCCAGTACTTC. Translation gives CASSGLAGGGSPETQYF. The rearrangement links TRBV9 to TRBJ2-5; 13 bases match TRBD2. V gave up 3 bases and J gave up 4 bases; unmatched junction bases: 9. Germline loops: CDR1 SGDLS, CDR2 YYNGEE. The CDR3 loop spans 17 amino acids.